This T cell receptor beta chain emerged from a study of T cells after yellow fever vaccination. They built TCR cDNA with 5'RACE template switching, a step that put in a universal primer site and UMIs. TCRdb re-called the 5' RACE reads through MiXCR, storing one row per CDR3 protein. The sample holds about 550,000 distinct CDR3 sequences, about 19% seen once. Study conclusions and caveats: Few clonotypes appeared in both CD4 and CD8 compartments.

The CDR3 totals 14 residues. The germline CDR1 and CDR2 sequences are SGHRS and YFSETQ. J lost 5 bases, V lost 4 bases, and 7 bases had no gene match. The table lists this clonotype with a few counts. What it recognizes is unknown. The clonotype comes from a man in his thirties or forties who received the YFV17D yellow fever vaccine. Sequenced material: PBMCs, taken 15 days after the yellow fever booster vaccination. The chain recombines TRBV5-1 with TRBJ1-2; 8 bases align to TRBD1. CDR3 protein: CASSPGQGSYGYTF. The CDR3 DNA follows: TGCGCCAGCAGCCCAGGACAGGGAAGTTATGGCTACACCTTC. Based on the CDR3 plus reference TRBV5-1 and TRBJ1-2, the full variable domain is KAGVTQTPRYLIKTRGQQVTLSCSPISGHRSVSWYQQTPGQGLQFLFEYFSETQRNKGNFPGRFSGRQFSNSRSEMNVSTLELGDSALYLCASSPGQGSYGYTFGSGTRLTVV.